The entry that follows covers one TCR beta chain sequence. The data were taken from a study of blood T cell repertoires in COVID-19. Generated by immunoSEQ multiplex PCR, the TCRdb table keeps only in-frame clones and is missing some. This repertoire shows hundreds of thousands of clones, just under 90% found once; its top ten account for 6.2%. The CDR3 loop spans 16 amino acids. V shed 2 bases and J shed 4 bases, with 17 bases lying between them. Germline V lookup: CDR1 SGHDN, CDR2 FVKESK. The specimen was peripheral blood. V and J are TRBV14 and TRBJ1-2, with a tentative D call TRBD1 (6 bases). The sequence was obtained from a man aged 60 to 75 who had recovered from COVID-19. The CDR3 bases are TGTGCCAGCAGCCAACGTGGACAGTTCTCCGGCTATGGCTACACCTTC. It encodes CASSQRGQFSGYGYTF.